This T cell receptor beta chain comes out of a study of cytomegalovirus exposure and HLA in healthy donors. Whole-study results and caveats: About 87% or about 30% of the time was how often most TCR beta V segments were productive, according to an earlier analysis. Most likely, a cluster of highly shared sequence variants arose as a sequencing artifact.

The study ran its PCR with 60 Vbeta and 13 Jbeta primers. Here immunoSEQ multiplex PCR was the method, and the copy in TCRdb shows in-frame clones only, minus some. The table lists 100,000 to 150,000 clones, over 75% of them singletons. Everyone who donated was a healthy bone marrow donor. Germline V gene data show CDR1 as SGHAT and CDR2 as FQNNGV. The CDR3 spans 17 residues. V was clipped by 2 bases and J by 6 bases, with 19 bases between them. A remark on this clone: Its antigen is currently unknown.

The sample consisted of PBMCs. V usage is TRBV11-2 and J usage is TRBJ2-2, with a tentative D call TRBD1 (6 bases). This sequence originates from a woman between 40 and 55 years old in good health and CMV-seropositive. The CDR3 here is CASSLRGGVHVSGELFF. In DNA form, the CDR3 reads TGTGCCAGCAGCTTAAGAGGGGGAGTCCACGTTTCCGGGGAGCTGTTTTTT.